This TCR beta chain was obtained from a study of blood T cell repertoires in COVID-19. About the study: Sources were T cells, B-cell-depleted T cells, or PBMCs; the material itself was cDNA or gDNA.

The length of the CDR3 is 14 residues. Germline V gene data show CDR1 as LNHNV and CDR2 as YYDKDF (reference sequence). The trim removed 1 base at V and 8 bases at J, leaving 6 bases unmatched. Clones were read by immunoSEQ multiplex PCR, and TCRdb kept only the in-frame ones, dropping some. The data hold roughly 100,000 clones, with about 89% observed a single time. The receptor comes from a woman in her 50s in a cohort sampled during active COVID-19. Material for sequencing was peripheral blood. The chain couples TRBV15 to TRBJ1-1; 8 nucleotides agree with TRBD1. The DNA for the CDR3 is TGTGCCACCAGCAGAGTATCAGGGGGCGCAGAAGCTTTCTTT. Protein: CATSRVSGGAEAFF. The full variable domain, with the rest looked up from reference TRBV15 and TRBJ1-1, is DAMVIQNPRYQVTQFGKPVTLSCSQTLNHNVMYWYQQKSSQAPKLLFHYYDKDFNNEADTPDNFQSRRPNTSFCFLDIRSPGLGDTAMYLCATSRVSGGAEAFFGQGTRLTVV.